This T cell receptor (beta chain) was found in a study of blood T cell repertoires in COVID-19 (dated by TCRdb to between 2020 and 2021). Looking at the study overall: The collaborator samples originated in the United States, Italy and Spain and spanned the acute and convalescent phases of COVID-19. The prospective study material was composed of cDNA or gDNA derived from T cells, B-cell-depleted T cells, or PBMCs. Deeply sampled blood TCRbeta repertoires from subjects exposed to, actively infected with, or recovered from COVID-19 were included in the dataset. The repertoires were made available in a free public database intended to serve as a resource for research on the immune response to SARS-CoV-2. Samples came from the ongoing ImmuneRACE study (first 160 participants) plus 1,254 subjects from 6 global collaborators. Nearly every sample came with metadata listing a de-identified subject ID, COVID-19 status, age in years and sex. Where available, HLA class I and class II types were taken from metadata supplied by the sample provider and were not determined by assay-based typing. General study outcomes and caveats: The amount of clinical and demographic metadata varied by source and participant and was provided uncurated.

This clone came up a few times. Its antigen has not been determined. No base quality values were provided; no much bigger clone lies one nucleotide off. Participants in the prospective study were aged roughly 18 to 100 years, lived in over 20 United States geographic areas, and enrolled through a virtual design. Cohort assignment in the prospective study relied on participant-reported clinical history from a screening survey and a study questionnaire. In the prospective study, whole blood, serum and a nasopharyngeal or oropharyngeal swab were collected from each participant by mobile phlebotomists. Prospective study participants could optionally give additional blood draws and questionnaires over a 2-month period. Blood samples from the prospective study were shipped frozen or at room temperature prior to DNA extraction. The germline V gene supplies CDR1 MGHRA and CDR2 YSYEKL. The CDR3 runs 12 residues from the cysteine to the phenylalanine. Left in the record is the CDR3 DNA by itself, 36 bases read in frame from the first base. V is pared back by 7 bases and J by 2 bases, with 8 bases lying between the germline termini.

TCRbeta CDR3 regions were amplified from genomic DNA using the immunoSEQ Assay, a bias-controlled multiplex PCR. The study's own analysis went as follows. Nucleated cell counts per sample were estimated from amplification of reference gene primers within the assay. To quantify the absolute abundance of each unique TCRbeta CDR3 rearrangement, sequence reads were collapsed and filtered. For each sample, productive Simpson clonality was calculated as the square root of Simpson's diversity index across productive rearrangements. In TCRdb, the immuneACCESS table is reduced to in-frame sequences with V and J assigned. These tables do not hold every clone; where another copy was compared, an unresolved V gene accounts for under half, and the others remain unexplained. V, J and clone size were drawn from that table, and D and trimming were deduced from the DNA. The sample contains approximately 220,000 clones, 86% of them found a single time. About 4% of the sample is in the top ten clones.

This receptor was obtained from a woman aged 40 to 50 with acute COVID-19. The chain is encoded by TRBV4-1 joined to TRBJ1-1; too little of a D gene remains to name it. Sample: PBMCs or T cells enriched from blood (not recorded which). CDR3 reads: CASMAVNTEAFF. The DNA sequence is TGCGCCAGCATGGCCGTTAACACTGAAGCTTTCTTT.